The entry below describes one TCR beta chain. Which antigen it targets is not known. Base qualities are missing; no much larger clone stands one base away. The donors belonged to the validation cohort of approximately 130 subjects, which was separate from the approximately 700-subject first cohort. Libraries were constructed by the immunoSEQ multiplex PCR assay. Per the source publication's procedure: A statistical classification framework was built for diagnosing cytomegalovirus status from the catalog of TCR beta chain sequences. TCRdb's version of the immuneACCESS table is confined to in-frame rearrangements and falls short of the full clone set. An unresolved V gene accounts for under half of the shortfall where checked; the remainder is of unknown origin. The V and J calls and clone size were taken over from that table, and D and trimming were inferred from the DNA. The sample table lists 250,000 to 400,000 clones, 88% of them with a count of one. The biggest ten clones account for approximately 0.96% of the sample.

CDR1 and CDR2 are drawn from the germline V gene: MNHEY, SVGAGI. V trim: 2 bases; J trim: 4 bases; unmatched bases: 4. The CDR3 covers 16 residues, taking in both the cysteine and the phenylalanine. This entry keeps only the CDR3 DNA: 48 bases, framed from base 1. These data are taken from a study of cytomegalovirus exposure and HLA in healthy donors (dated by TCRdb to about 2017). Turning to the overall study: According to a later analysis, one platform produced both the 120 validation repertoires and the roughly 640 repertoires of the first cohort. The study combined high-throughput TCR immunosequencing, statistical association of individual TCRs with disease status, and machine learning to predict cytomegalovirus infection status. The study aimed to test whether cataloging public T cell receptors could reveal signatures of past pathogen exposure. Along with the approximately 650-subject first cohort, a separate validation cohort of over a hundred different subjects was used.

Broad study findings and their caveats: All 120 or so repertoires were used to score co-occurrence in the validation cohort in a later analysis, because that analysis had no HLA typing for the cohort. A total of fewer than 200 TCR beta chains were listed by the study as associated with cytomegalovirus. Most TCR sequences were seen in very few donors, while some public TCRs were found in many individuals. The classifier was reported to diagnose cytomegalovirus status with high specificity and sensitivity in both the original and validation cohorts. A few of the identified cytomegalovirus-associated TCR beta chains were confirmed in vitro to be specific for cytomegalovirus antigens. The authors suggested that the approach could potentially be extended to other disease states and immunological phenotypes. Of the cluster scores, approximately 94% were above 0 in a later analysis, which found that TCRs clustered in the first cohort also tended to co-occur in the 120 validation repertoires.

The sample taken for sequencing was PBMCs. The V gene is TRBV6-5 and the J gene is TRBJ2-2; 10 central nucleotides agree with TRBD2. The clonotype originates from a man aged 25-45 years in good health and CMV-seronegative. The DNA is TGTGCCAGCAGTTACCCAGCGGGGGGGCCCACCGGGGAGCTGTTTTTT. Translated, this is CASSYPAGGPTGELFF.